Shown below are 19 T cell receptor beta chains from a single sample sequenced in a study of molecular identifiers for immune sequencing clone quantification. TCRdb fed the PCR reads into MiXCR, producing one record per CDR3 protein. The table has over 50,000 distinct CDR3 sequences, around 34% seen once. Sequenced material: naive CD8+ T cells from blood, with Jurkat cell RNA spiked in. Subset here: FACS-sorted CD8+CD4-CCR7+CD45RA+ naive T cells. Source of these receptors: a human donor in good health. Some libraries in this study had Jurkat cell RNA spiked in.

For this clonotype: A read error may be the cause here, since a much bigger clone is one base away. V is TRBV4-3 and J is TRBJ2-5; 10 bases fit TRBD2. This CDR3 is 17 amino acids long. CDR1 LGHNA and CDR2 YSLEER come from the germline V gene. For the CDR3, the DNA is TGCGCCAGCAGCCAAAAAAAGACTAGCGGGTACCAAGCGACCCAGTACTTC. It encodes CASSQKKTSGYQATQYF.

Details on this clonotype: This may arise from a read error, as a much more abundant clone is one base away. V is TRBV6-5 and J is TRBJ1-2; D might be TRBD1 (5 bases). V dropped 7 bases and J dropped 5 bases, with 14 bases sitting between them. Germline V gene data show CDR1 as MNHEY and CDR2 as SVGAGI. The CDR3 extends over 13 amino acids. The CDR3: CASIYRGGYGYTF. The CDR3 DNA is TGTGCCAGCATATATAGGGGCGGTTATGGCTACACCTTC.

As regards this clonotype: A much bigger clone sits one base away, suggesting this may be a read error. CDR3 sequence reads: CAGSLGRSEAFF. DNA for the CDR3: TGTGCCGGCAGCCTAGGGCGGTCTGAAGCTTTCTTT. The gene calls are TRBV5-6 and TRBJ1-1; D remains unclear. CDR1 is SGHDT, CDR2 YYEEEE, per germline. The CDR3 totals 12 residues.

For this clonotype: As the CDR3 is not closed by the conserved phenylalanine or tryptophan, this likely results from a read error. The chain is built from TRBV7-6 and TRBJ1-5; D is ambiguous. Trimming left V 1 base short and J 0 bases short, with 7 bases between. Germline V gives CDR1 SGHVS, CDR2 FNYEAQ. The CDR3 extends over 15 amino acids. The CDR3 DNA reads TGTGCCAGCAGCTTAGGGGCGGGTAGCAATCAGCCCCAGCATGTT. Residues: CASSLGAGSNQPQHV.

The table lists this clonotype with a few counts. J is TRBJ2-1 and V is TRBV6-5; 7 bases are a match to TRBD2. Trimming took 5 bases from V and 3 from J; bases not matched to a gene: 10. Germline V gene sequence: CDR1 MNHEY, CDR2 SVGAGI. The CDR3 sequence is 16 residues long. CDR3 residues: CASSTDTPGGYNEQFF. The DNA for the CDR3 is TGTGCCAGCAGTACGGATACCCCGGGAGGCTACAATGAGCAGTTCTTC.

This chain links TRBV9 with TRBJ2-1; D remains ambiguous. In germline, CDR1 is SGDLS, CDR2 YYNGEE. The CDR3 consists of 13 residues. Trimming pared 0 bases from V and 8 bases from J, leaving 9 bases between. The CDR3 spells CASSVVQWHEQFF. The CDR3, as DNA: TGTGCCAGCAGCGTAGTACAATGGCATGAGCAGTTCTTC.

Points on this clonotype: Germline and junction disagree at one end, which may indicate a read error. V is TRBV6-4 and J is TRBJ2-3; D might be TRBD2 (7 bases). The CDR3 is 16 residues long. Per the germline V gene, CDR1 is MRHNA and CDR2 is SNTAGT. This chain's CDR3 is CATSDGGQAGRNRQYF. CDR3 DNA sequence: TGTGCCACCAGTGACGGGGGACAAGCGGGAAGGAATCGGCAGTATTTT.

This clonotype has more than one count but fewer than ten. The J gene is TRBJ2-7, the V gene TRBV3-1; D call uncertain. The V gene's germline CDR1 is LGHDT and CDR2 YNNKEL (reference sequence). The CDR3 sequence is 13 residues long. Trimming cost V 4 bases and J 2 bases, with 9 bases left between them. The CDR3 nucleotides read TGTGCCAGCAGCCGCCGGCCTACCTACGAGCAGTACTTC. This encodes CASSRRPTYEQYF.

The chain joins TRBV13 to TRBJ2-1; D possibly uses TRBD1 or TRBD2 (6 bases each). Germline CDR1 reads PRHDT; CDR2 reads FYEKMQ (reference sequence). V was trimmed by 0 bases and J by 5 bases, leaving 20 bases between them. The CDR3 is made up of 18 amino acids. CDR3 sequence (DNA): TGTGCCAGCAGCTTAGGAAGGGGGTCGCGGGAAATCGACAATGAGCAGTTCTTC. Protein product: CASSLGRGSREIDNEQFF.

Points on this clonotype: It may be a read error: a sequence one base away is much more abundant. V usage is TRBV10-2 and J usage is TRBJ2-3; unclear D gene. The length of the CDR3 is 13 residues. Germline V gene data show CDR1 as WSHSY and CDR2 as SAAADI. The CDR3 nucleotides are TGCGTCAGCTTTGGACCTGACACAGATACGCAGTATTTT. Translation gives CVSFGPDTDTQYF.

For the CDR3, the DNA is TGTGCCAGCAGTTCCTCCGGGACTAGCGGGAGGGCCGGCGGCTCCTACGAGCAGTACTTC. As protein: CASSSSGTSGRAGGSYEQYF. This sequence joins TRBV6-5 and TRBJ2-7, with 16 bases that match TRBD2. CDR1 and CDR2 from the germline V gene are MNHEY and SVGAGI. Losses at the gene ends were 4 bases for V and 0 bases for J; bases not matched to a gene: 12. There are 20 residues in the CDR3.

This clonotype appeared a few times. This chain uses TRBV7-9 with TRBJ2-1; TRBD1 agrees at 8 bases. J was trimmed by 4 bases and V by 3 bases; bases with no gene match: 5. This CDR3 region has 15 residues. Germline lookup yields CDR1 SEHNR and CDR2 FQNEAQ (reference sequence). The CDR3 is CASSLPGGTYNEQFF. For the CDR3, the DNA is TGTGCCAGCAGCTTGCCAGGGGGCACATACAATGAGCAGTTCTTC.

This clonotype was seen more than once but under ten times. The chain joins TRBV12-3 or TRBV12-4 to TRBJ1-1, with 11 bases identical to TRBD1. The CDR3 is made up of 16 amino acids. V was pared by 5 bases and J by 3 bases, with 8 bases of the junction left unmatched. CDR3 nucleotides: TGTGCCAGCAGTCTCCGGGACAGGGGGAGCGACACTGAAGCTTTCTTT. As protein: CASSLRDRGSDTEAFF.

In this sample, this clonotype turned up a few times. The chain employs TRBV5-4 and TRBJ2-7, with 9 bases identical to TRBD1. J lost 3 bases, V lost 3 bases, and 7 bases had no gene match. The CDR3 has 15 residues. Germline CDR1 and CDR2: SGHNT and YYREEE (reference sequence). In nucleotides, the CDR3 is TGTGCCAGCAGCTCTGCCGGGACAGGGAACTACGAGCAGTACTTC. Translated: CASSSAGTGNYEQYF.

This rearrangement joins TRBV23-1 to TRBJ2-7; 10 nucleotides align to TRBD1. TRBV23-1 counts as an open reading frame of uncertain function. J gave up 7 bases and V 8 bases, and 8 bases lay outside the gene matches. The CDR3 is 13 amino acids. For the CDR3, the DNA is TGCGCCAGCCGTGGGACAGGGGATAGGGAGCAGTACTTC. It is translated as CASRGTGDREQYF.

With regard to this clonotype: Given a much more abundant clone one base away, this may be a read error. The rearrangement uses TRBV25-1 and TRBJ2-4; possibly TRBD2 for D (9 bases). CDR3 length: 16 residues. Germline V gene data show CDR1 as MGHDK and CDR2 as SYGVNS. CDR3 nucleotide sequence: TGTGCCAGCAGTGATGGACAGGGACTAGCCAAAAACAATCAGTACTTC. Amino acids: CASSDGQGLAKNNQYF. Drawing the rest from reference TRBV25-1 and TRBJ2-4, the complete variable domain is EADIYQTPRYLVIGTGKKITLECSQTMGHDKMYWYQQDPGMELHLIHYSYGVNSTEKGDLSSESTVSRIRTEHFPLTLESARPSHTSQYLCASSDGQGLAKNNQYFGAGTRLSVL.

The chain links TRBV3-1 to TRBJ2-3; 10 positions agree with TRBD2. The J segment lost 1 base and the V segment lost 0 bases, leaving 7 bases of the junction unmatched. From germline, CDR1 is LGHDT and CDR2 YNNKEL (reference sequence). The CDR3 is 18 amino acids. The CDR3 loop reads CASSQDLPGLAGTDTQYF. The CDR3 nucleotides read TGTGCCAGCAGCCAAGATCTTCCCGGACTAGCGGGCACAGATACGCAGTATTTT.

This clonotype has just a few counts. This chain's CDR3 is CASSSGLAGSGELFF. In nucleotides, the CDR3 is TGTGCCAGCAGCTCGGGACTAGCGGGCTCCGGGGAGCTGTTTTTT. V usage is TRBV12-3 or TRBV12-4 and J usage is TRBJ2-2; 12 bases match TRBD2. The trim removed 6 bases at V and 6 bases at J, leaving 5 bases unmatched. CDR3 length equals 15 residues.

The rearrangement links TRBV28 to TRBJ2-7; 8 bases match TRBD1. Trimming removed 4 bases from V and 3 bases from J; junction bases left unmatched: 8. In germline, CDR1 is MDHEN, CDR2 SYDVKM. The CDR3 spans 15 residues. The CDR3 here is CASSYRGTLIYEQYF. CDR3 DNA: TGTGCCAGCAGTTACAGGGGGACATTGATCTACGAGCAGTACTTC.